This entry lists 3 T cell receptor beta chains sequenced from one sample in a study of cytomegalovirus exposure and HLA in healthy donors. The primer mix had 60 Vbeta and 13 Jbeta primers. Assay used: immunoSEQ multiplex PCR; TCRdb lists only in-frame clones, some missing. The sample has tens of thousands of clones; roughly 70% are singletons. What was sequenced was PBMCs. Source of these receptors: a woman between 25 and 40 years old in good health and CMV-seronegative.

V gene TRBV5-4 combines with J gene TRBJ2-7; 10 positions agree with TRBD2. Germline assignment: CDR1 SGHNT and CDR2 YYREEE (reference sequence). With 1 base clipped from V and 4 bases from J, the junction kept 8 bases outside the gene matches. This CDR3 is 16 amino acids long. The CDR3 coding sequence is TGTGCCAGCAGCTTGTCTGCGGTAGCGGGGGGTTACGAGCAGTACTTC. Its protein is CASSLSAVAGGYEQYF.

The rearrangement uses TRBV7-9 and TRBJ1-2; D gene ambiguous. Germline loops: CDR1 SEHNR, CDR2 FQNEAQ (reference sequence). With 5 bases removed from V and 3 bases from J, the gap between germline ends came to 10 bases. The CDR3 loop spans 13 amino acids. CDR3 sequence: CASSPPSDYGYTF. CDR3 nucleotides: TGTGCCAGCAGCCCCCCCTCCGACTATGGCTACACCTTC.

The CDR3 loop reads CASSEGQSWNSPLHF. The CDR3 DNA follows: TGTGCCAGCAGTGAGGGACAGTCTTGGAATTCACCCCTCCACTTT. The J gene is TRBJ1-6, the V gene TRBV25-1; 7 bases match TRBD1. V was clipped by 3 bases and J by 7 bases; unmatched bases: 6. The CDR3 covers 15 residues. Germline V lookup: CDR1 MGHDK, CDR2 SYGVNS.